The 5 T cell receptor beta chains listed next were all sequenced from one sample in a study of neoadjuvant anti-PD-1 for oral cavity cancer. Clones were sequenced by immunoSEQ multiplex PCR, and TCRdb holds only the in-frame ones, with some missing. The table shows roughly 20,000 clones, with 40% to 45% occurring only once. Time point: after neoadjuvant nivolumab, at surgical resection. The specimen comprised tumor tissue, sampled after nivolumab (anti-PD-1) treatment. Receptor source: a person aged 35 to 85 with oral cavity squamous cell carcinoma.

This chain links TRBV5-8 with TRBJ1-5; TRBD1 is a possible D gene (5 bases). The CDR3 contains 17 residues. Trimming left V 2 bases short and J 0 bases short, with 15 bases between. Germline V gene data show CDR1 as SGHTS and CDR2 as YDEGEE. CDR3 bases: TGTGCCAGCAGCTTCTACGGGGGAGGGAATAGCAATCAGCCCCAGCATTTT. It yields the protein CASSFYGGGNSNQPQHF.

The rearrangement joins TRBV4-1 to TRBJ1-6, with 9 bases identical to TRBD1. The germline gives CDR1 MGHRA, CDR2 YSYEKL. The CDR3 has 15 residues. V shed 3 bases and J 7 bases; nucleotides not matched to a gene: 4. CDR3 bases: TGCGCCAGCAGCCAGACCGGGACAGGGAATTCACCCCTCCACTTT. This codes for CASSQTGTGNSPLHF.

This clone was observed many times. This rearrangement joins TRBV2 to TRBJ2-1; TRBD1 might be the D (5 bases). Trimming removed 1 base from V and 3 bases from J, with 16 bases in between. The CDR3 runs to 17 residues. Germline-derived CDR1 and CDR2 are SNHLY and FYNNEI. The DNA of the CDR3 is TGTGCCAGCAGTGAAGGCCAGGGATCCCCTGTCTACAATGAGCAGTTCTTC. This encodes CASSEGQGSPVYNEQFF. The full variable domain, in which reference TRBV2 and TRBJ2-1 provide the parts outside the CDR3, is EPEVTQTPSHQVTQMGQEVILRCVPISNHLYFYWYRQILGQKVEFLVSFYNNEISEKSEIFDDQFSVERPDGSNFTLKIRSTKLEDSAMYFCASSEGQGSPVYNEQFFGPGTRLTVL.

This CDR3 reads CASSLVAGYQSAGELFF. The CDR3 coding sequence is TGTGCCAGCAGCTTGGTGGCAGGTTACCAATCGGCCGGGGAGCTGTTTTTT. This chain links TRBV5-6 with TRBJ2-2; no reliable D call. CDR3 length: 17 amino acids. Trimming took off 0 bases at V and 6 bases at J, with 18 bases between the two ends. Germline loops: CDR1 SGHDT, CDR2 YYEEEE.

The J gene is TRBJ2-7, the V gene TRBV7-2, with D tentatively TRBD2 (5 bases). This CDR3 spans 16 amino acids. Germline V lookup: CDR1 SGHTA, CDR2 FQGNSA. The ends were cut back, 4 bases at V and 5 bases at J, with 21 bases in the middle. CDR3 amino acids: CASSWAFDTRGNEQYF. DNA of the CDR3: TGTGCCAGCAGCTGGGCCTTCGACACCCGGGGTAACGAGCAGTACTTC.